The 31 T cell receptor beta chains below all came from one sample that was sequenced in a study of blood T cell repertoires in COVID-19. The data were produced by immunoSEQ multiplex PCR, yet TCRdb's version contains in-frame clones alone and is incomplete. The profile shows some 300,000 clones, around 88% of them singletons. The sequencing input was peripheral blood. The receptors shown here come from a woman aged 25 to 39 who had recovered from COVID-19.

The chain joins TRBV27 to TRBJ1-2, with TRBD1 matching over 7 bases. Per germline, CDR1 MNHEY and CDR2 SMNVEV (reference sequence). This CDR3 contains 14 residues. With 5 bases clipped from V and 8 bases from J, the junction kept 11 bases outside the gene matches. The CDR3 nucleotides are TGTGCCAGCAGTGCCTTCGGGACAGTCGAGGGCTACACCTTC. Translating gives CASSAFGTVEGYTF.

The CDR3, as DNA: TGTGCCAGCCAGGGGATCCTACAGACCTACGAGCAGTACTTC. It codes for CASQGILQTYEQYF. The gene calls are TRBV6-5 and TRBJ2-7; weak D call: TRBD1 (6 bases). The CDR3 sequence is 14 residues long. CDR1 MNHEY and CDR2 SVGAGI come from the germline V gene. The ends were cut back, 8 bases at V and 2 bases at J, with 16 bases in the middle.

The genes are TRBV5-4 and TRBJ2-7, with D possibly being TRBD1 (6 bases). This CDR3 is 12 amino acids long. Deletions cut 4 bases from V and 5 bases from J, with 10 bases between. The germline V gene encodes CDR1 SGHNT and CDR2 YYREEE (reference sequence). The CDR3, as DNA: TGTGCCAGCAGCCTAACAGGGAACGAGCAGTACTTC. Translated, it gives CASSLTGNEQYF. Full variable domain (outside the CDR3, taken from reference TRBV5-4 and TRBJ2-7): ETGVTQSPTHLIKTRGQQVTLRCSSQSGHNTVSWYQQALGQGPQFIFQYYREEENGRGNFPPRFSGLQFPNYSSELNVNALELDDSALYLCASSLTGNEQYFGPGTRLTVT.

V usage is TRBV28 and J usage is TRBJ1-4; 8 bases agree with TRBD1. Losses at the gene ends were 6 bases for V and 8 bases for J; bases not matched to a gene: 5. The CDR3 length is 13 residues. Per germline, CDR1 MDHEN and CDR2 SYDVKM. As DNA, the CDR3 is TGTGCCAGCAGCCAAGACAGGGGAGAAAAACTGTTTTTT. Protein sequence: CASSQDRGEKLFF.

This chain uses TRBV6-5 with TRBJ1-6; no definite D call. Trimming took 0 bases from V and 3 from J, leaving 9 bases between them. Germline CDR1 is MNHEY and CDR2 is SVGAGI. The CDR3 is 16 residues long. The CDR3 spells CASSYSIRGYNSPLHF. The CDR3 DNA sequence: TGTGCCAGCAGTTACTCGATACGGGGCTATAATTCACCCCTCCACTTT.

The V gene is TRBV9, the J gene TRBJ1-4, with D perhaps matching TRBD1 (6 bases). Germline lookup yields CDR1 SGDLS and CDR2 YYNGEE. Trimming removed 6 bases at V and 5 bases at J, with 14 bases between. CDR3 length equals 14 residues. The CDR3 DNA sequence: TGTGCCAGCAACCGGGGCCAGGGGAATGAAAAACTGTTTTTT. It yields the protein CASNRGQGNEKLFF. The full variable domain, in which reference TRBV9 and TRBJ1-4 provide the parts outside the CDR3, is DSGVTQTPKHLITATGQRVTLRCSPRSGDLSVYWYQQSLDQGLQFLIQYYNGEERAKGNILERFSAQQFPDLHSELNLSSLELGDSALYFCASNRGQGNEKLFFGSGTQLSVL.

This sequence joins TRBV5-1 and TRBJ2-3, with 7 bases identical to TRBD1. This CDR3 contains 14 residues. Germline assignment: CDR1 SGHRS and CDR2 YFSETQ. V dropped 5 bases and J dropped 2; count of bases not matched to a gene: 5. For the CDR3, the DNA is TGCGCCAGCAGACAGGGGTATACCACAGATACGCAGTATTTT. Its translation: CASRQGYTTDTQYF.

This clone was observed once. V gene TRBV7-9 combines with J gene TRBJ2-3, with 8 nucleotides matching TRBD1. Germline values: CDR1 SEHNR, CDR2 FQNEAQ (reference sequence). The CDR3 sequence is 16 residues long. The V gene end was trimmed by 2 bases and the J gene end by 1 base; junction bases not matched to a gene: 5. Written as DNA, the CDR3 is TGTGCCAGCAGCTTAAGCCCGGGACAGGGCACAGATACGCAGTATTTT. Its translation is CASSLSPGQGTDTQYF. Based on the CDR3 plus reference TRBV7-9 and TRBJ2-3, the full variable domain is DTGVSQNPRHKITKRGQNVTFRCDPISEHNRLYWYRQTLGQGPEFLTYFQNEAQLEKSRLLSDRFSAERPKGSFSTLEIQRTEQGDSAMYLCASSLSPGQGTDTQYFGPGTRLTVL.

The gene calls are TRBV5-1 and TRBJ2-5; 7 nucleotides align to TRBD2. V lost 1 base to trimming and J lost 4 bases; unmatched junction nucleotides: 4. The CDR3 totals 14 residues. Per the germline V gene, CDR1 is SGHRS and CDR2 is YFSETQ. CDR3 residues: CASSLWWGGETQYF. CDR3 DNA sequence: TGCGCCAGCAGCTTGTGGTGGGGGGGAGAGACCCAGTACTTC.

CDR3 DNA sequence: TGCGCCAGCAGCTTGGATGACAGAGTTTCTTACGGGGCCAACGTCCTGACTTTC. This encodes CASSLDDRVSYGANVLTF. This chain connects TRBV5-1 to TRBJ2-6; possibly TRBD1 for D (5 bases). The CDR3 has 18 amino acids. The germline V gene encodes CDR1 SGHRS and CDR2 YFSETQ. Trimming took 0 bases from V and 4 from J, leaving 17 bases between them.

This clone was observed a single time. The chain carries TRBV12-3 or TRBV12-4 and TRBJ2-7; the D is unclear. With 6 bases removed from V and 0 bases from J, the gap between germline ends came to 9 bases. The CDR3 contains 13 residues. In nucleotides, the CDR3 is TGTGCCAGCAGGTTGAGCTCCTCCTACGAGCAGTACTTC. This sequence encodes CASRLSSSYEQYF.

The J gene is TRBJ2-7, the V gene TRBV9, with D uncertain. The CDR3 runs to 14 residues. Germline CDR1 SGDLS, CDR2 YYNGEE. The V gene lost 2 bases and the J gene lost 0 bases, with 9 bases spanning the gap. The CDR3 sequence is CASSVYYDSYEQYF. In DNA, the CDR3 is TGTGCCAGCAGCGTCTACTATGACTCCTACGAGCAGTACTTC.

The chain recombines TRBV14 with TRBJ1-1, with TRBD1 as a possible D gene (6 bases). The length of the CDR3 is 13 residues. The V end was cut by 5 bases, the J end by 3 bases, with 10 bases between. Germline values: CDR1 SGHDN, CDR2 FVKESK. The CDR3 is CASSSGVYTEAFF. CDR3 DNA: TGTGCCAGCAGCTCAGGGGTATACACTGAAGCTTTCTTT.

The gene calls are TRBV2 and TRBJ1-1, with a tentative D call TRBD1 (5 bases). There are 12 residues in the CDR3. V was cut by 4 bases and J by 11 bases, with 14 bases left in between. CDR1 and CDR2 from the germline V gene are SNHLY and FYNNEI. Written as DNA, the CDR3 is TGTGCCAGCAGTGTAGCGACAGTAGAGGCTTTCTTT. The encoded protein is CASSVATVEAFF.

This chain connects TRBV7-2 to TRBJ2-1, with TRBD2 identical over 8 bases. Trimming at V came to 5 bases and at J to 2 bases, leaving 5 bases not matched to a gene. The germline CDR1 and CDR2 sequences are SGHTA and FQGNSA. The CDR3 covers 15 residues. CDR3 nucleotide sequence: TGTGCCAGCAGCCTTCGGGGGGGCGCCTACAATGAGCAGTTCTTC. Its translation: CASSLRGGAYNEQFF. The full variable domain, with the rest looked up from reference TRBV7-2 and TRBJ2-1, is GAGVSQSPSNKVTEKGKDVELRCDPISGHTALYWYRQSLGQGLEFLIYFQGNSAPDKSGLPSDRFSAERTGGSVSTLTIQRTQQEDSAVYLCASSLRGGAYNEQFFGPGTRLTVL.

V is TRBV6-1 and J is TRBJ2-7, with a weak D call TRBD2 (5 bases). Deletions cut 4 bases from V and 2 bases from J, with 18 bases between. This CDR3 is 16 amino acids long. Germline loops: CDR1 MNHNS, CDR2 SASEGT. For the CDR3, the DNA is TGTGCCAGCAGTGCACGCATTCCGGGATCCACCTACGAGCAGTACTTC. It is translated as CASSARIPGSTYEQYF.

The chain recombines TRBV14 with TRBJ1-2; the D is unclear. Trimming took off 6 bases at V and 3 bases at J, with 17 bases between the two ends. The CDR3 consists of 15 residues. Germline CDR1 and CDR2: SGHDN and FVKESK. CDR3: CASSRDVVSDYGYTF. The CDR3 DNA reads TGTGCCAGCAGTCGTGATGTGGTGTCGGACTATGGCTACACCTTC. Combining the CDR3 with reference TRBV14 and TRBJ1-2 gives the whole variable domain EAGVTQFPSHSVIEKGQTVTLRCDPISGHDNLYWYRRVMGKEIKFLLHFVKESKQDESGMPNNRFLAERTGGTYSTLKVQPAELEDSGVYFCASSRDVVSDYGYTFGSGTRLTVV.

The CDR3 spells CASSFGVGDQPQHF. CDR3 DNA sequence: TGTGCCAGCAGTTTCGGAGTCGGGGATCAGCCCCAGCATTTT. This rearrangement joins TRBV28 to TRBJ1-5; D call uncertain. Germline V gene lookup returns CDR1 MDHEN and CDR2 SYDVKM. V was cut by 3 bases and J by 5 bases, with 11 bases left in between. CDR3 length: 14 residues.

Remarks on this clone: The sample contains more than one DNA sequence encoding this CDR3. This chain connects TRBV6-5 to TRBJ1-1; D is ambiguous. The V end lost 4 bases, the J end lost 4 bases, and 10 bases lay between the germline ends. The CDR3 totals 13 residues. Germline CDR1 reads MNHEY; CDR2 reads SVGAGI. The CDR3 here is CASSSPPGTEAFF. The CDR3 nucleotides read TGTGCCAGCAGTTCTCCCCCGGGCACTGAAGCTTTCTTT.

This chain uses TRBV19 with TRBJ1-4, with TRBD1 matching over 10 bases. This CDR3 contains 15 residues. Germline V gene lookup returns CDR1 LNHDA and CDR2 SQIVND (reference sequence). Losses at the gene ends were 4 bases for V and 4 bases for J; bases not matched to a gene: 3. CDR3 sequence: CASSTWTGGNEKLFF. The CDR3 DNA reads TGTGCCAGTAGTACCTGGACAGGGGGTAATGAAAAACTGTTTTTT.

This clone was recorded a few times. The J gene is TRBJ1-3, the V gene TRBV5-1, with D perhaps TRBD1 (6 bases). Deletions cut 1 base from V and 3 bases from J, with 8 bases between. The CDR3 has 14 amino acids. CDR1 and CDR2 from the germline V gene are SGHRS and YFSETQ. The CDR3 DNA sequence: TGCGCCAGCAGCTTGACAGGGTTTGGAAACACCATATATTTT. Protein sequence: CASSLTGFGNTIYF.

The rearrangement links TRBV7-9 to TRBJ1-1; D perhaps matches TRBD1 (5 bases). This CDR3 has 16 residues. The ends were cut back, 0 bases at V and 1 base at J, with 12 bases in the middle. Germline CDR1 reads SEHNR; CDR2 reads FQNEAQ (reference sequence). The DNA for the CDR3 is TGTGCCAGCAGCTTAGCCCAGGGATTAGGGAACACTGAAGCTTTCTTT. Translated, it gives CASSLAQGLGNTEAFF.

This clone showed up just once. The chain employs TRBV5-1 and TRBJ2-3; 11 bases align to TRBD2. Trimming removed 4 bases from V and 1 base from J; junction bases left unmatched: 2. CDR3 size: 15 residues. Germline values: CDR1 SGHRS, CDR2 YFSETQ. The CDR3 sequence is CASSGTSGRTDTQYF. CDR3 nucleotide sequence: TGCGCCAGCAGCGGGACTAGCGGACGCACAGATACGCAGTATTTT.

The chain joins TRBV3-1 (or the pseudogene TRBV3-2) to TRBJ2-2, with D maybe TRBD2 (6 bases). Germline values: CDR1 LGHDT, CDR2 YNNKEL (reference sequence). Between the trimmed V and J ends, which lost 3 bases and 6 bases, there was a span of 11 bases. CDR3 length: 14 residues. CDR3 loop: CASSQARGAGELFF. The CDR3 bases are TGTGCCAGCAGCCAGGCGCGGGGCGCCGGGGAGCTGTTTTTT.

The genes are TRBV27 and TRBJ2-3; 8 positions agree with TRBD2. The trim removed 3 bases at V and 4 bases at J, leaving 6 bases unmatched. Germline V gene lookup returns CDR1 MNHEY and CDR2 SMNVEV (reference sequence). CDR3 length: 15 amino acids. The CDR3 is CASSFIGGASDTQYF. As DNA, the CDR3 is TGTGCCAGCAGTTTTATCGGGGGGGCCTCAGATACGCAGTATTTT.

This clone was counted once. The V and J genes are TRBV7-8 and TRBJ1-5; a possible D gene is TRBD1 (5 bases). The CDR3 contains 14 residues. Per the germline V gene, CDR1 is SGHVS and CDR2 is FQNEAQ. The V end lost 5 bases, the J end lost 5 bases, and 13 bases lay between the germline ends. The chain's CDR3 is CASSPTDSYQPQHF. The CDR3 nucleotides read TGTGCCAGCAGCCCTACCGACAGTTATCAGCCCCAGCATTTT. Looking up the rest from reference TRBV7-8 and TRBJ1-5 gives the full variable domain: GAGVSQSPRYKVAKRGQDVALRCDPISGHVSLFWYQQALGQGPEFLTYFQNEAQLDKSGLPSDRFFAERPEGSVSTLKIQRTQQEDSAVYLCASSPTDSYQPQHFGDGTRLSIL.

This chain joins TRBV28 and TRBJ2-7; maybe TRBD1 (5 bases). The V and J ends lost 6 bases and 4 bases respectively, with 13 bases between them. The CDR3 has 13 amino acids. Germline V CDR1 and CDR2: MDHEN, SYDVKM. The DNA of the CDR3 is TGTGCCAGCAGAGGGGAAGGCCTATACGAGCAGTACTTC. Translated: CASRGEGLYEQYF.

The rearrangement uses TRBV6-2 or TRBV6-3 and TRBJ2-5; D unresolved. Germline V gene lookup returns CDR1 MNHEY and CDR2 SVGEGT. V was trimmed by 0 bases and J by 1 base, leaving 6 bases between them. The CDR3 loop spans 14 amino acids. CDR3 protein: CASSYSNSQETQYF. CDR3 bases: TGTGCCAGCAGTTACTCGAACAGCCAAGAGACCCAGTACTTC.

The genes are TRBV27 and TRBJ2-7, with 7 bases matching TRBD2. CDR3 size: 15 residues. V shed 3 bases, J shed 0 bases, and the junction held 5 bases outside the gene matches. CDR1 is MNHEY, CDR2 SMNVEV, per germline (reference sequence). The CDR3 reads CASSFWRGNSYEQYF. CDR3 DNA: TGTGCCAGCAGTTTCTGGCGGGGGAACTCCTACGAGCAGTACTTC.

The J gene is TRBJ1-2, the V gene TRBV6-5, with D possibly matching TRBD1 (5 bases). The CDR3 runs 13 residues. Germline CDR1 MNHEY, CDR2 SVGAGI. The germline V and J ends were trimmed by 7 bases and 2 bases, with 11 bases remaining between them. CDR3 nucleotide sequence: TGTGCCAGCACCCCCGGGGGAAACTATGGCTACACCTTC. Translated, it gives CASTPGGNYGYTF.

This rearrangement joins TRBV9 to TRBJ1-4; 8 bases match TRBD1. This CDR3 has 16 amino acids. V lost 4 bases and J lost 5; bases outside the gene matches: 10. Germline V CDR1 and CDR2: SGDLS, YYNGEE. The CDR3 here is CASSPRRQGLNEKLFF. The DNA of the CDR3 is TGTGCCAGCAGCCCGAGGCGACAGGGGCTGAATGAAAAACTGTTTTTT.